These 10 T cell receptor beta chains were sequenced from one sample in a study of OX40 agonist ivuxolimab in advanced cancers. Sequencing used immunoSEQ multiplex PCR; TCRdb keeps in-frame clones, though not all of them. Of about 58,000 clones in the sample, roughly 86% were seen once. Sequenced material: CD4+ or CD8+ T cells sorted from blood, taken in a trial of the OX40 agonist ivuxolimab. Every receptor here comes from an adult with an advanced solid tumor such as melanoma, head and neck, liver or kidney cancer.

The CDR3 DNA follows: TGTGCCAGCAGTTACGCCCCGCGCCGGGGCACTGAAGCTTTCTTT. Amino acid sequence: CASSYAPRRGTEAFF. The chain uses TRBV6-5 and TRBJ1-1, with D hard to call. Germline lookup yields CDR1 MNHEY and CDR2 SVGAGI. The V end was cut by 2 bases, the J end by 4 bases, with 14 bases between. The CDR3 length is 15 residues.

The chain is built from TRBV9 and TRBJ1-2; D perhaps matches TRBD1 (5 bases). Germline CDR1 SGDLS, CDR2 YYNGEE. CDR3 size: 14 residues. Trimming took off 4 bases at V and 6 bases at J, with 16 bases between the two ends. CDR3 residues: CASSSGRGGHGYTF. The CDR3 region has the DNA TGTGCCAGCAGCTCGGGGAGGGGTGGCCATGGCTACACCTTC.

The chain employs TRBV7-8 and TRBJ1-5; D may be TRBD1 (5 bases). Per germline, CDR1 SGHVS and CDR2 FQNEAQ. The CDR3 covers 16 residues. V dropped 3 bases and J dropped 0 bases, with 12 bases sitting between them. The CDR3 here is CASSFTTALSNQPQHF. The DNA for the CDR3 is TGTGCCAGCAGCTTTACGACAGCCCTTAGCAATCAGCCCCAGCATTTT.

This chain joins TRBV7-9 and TRBJ2-1; TRBD1 agrees at 9 bases. V was pared by 4 bases and J by 5 bases, with 3 bases of the junction left unmatched. The CDR3 contains 14 residues. Germline V CDR1 and CDR2: SEHNR, FQNEAQ (reference sequence). The CDR3 loop is CASSSGQGNNEQFF. In DNA, the CDR3 is TGTGCCAGCAGCTCGGGACAGGGCAACAATGAGCAGTTCTTC. The full variable domain, completed using reference TRBV7-9 and TRBJ2-1, is DTGVSQNPRHKITKRGQNVTFRCDPISEHNRLYWYRQTLGQGPEFLTYFQNEAQLEKSRLLSDRFSAERPKGSFSTLEIQRTEQGDSAMYLCASSSGQGNNEQFFGPGTRLTVL.

This chain connects TRBV11-3 to TRBJ1-1; D is possibly TRBD1 (5 bases). Per germline, CDR1 SGHNT and CDR2 YENEEA. This CDR3 contains 16 residues. Trimming removed 5 bases at V and 1 base at J, with 17 bases between. The CDR3 nucleotides read TGTGCCAGCAGCCCCTCGAGGGACCGTCCGAACACTGAAGCTTTCTTT. Its protein product is CASSPSRDRPNTEAFF.

The J gene is TRBJ1-6, the V gene TRBV5-6; 9 bases match TRBD1. Germline-derived CDR1 and CDR2 are SGHDT and YYEEEE. The CDR3 is 17 residues long. J was trimmed by 5 bases and V by 2 bases; bases with no gene match: 8. CDR3 sequence reads: CASSFYPRDRDNSPLHF. In DNA, the CDR3 is TGTGCCAGCAGCTTTTACCCCCGGGACAGGGATAATTCACCCCTCCACTTT.

This chain links TRBV6-1 with TRBJ1-5, with D possibly matching TRBD1 (5 bases). Germline assignment: CDR1 MNHNS and CDR2 SASEGT. The CDR3 has 12 amino acids. V lost 9 bases and J lost 4, with 10 bases in between. The DNA for the CDR3 is TGTGCCAGTATCCAGGGTAATCAGCCCCAGCATTTT. Amino acid sequence: CASIQGNQPQHF.

The V gene is TRBV18, the J gene TRBJ1-4; a possible D gene is TRBD1 (5 bases). CDR3 length: 15 residues. CDR1 and CDR2 from the germline V gene are KGHSH and LQKENI. The V end lost 1 base, the J end lost 7 bases, and 13 bases lay between the germline ends. The CDR3 reads CASSPRERGGEKLFF. In DNA form, the CDR3 reads TGTGCCAGCTCACCACGGGAAAGGGGCGGTGAAAAACTGTTTTTT.

The rearrangement uses TRBV18 and TRBJ1-3; TRBD1 matches at 11 bases. Germline-derived CDR1 and CDR2 are KGHSH and LQKENI. Germline trimming cut 3 bases from V and 0 bases from J; bases unmatched to any gene: 10. This CDR3 has 19 residues. Here the CDR3 DNA reads TGTGCCAGCTCACCCCTCGGGACAGGGGGGTTCTCCTCTGGAAACACCATATATTTT. Translated, it gives CASSPLGTGGFSSGNTIYF.

The rearrangement joins TRBV9 to TRBJ2-5, with 9 bases fitting TRBD1. J lost 6 bases, V lost 2 bases, and 5 bases had no gene match. The CDR3 extends over 14 amino acids. The V gene's germline CDR1 is SGDLS and CDR2 YYNGEE. CDR3 bases: TGTGCCAGCAGCGTGACCGGGACAGGGAAGACCCAGTACTTC. It specifies CASSVTGTGKTQYF.